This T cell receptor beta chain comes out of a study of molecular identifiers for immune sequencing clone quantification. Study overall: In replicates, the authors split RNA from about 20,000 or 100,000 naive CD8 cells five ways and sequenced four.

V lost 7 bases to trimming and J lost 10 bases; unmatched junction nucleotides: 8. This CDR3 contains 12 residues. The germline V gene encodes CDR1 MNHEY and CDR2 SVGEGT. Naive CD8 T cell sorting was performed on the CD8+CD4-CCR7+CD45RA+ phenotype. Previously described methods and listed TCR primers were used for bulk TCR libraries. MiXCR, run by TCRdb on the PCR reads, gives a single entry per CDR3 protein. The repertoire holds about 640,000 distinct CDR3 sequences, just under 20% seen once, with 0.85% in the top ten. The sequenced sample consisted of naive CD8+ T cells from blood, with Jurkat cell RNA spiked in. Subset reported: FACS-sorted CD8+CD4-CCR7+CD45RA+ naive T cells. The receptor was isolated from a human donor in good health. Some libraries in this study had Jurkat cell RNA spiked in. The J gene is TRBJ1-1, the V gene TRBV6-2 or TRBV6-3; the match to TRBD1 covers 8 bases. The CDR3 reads CASTSGGSAAFF. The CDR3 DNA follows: TGTGCCAGCACCTCAGGGGGCAGTGCAGCTTTCTTT.